The sample holds one count of the clone carrying this T cell receptor beta chain. The antigen is undetermined. From germline, CDR1 is DFQATT and CDR2 SNEGSKA (reference sequence). V lost 1 base, J lost 2 bases, and 3 bases stayed unmatched. This CDR3 spans 15 amino acids. The data are from a study of post-analysis software for immune sequencing data. Study-level points and caveats: The five TRBV segments detected at higher frequency in patients than in controls included TRBV5-6, TRBV5-1 and TRBV20-1.

Unique molecular identifiers tagged the TCR beta cDNA libraries. From the PCR reads, TCRdb called clonotypes with MiXCR, one entry per CDR3 protein. The top ten hold about 1.6% of the sample, which has 150,000 to 200,000 distinct CDR3 sequences, approximately 30% seen once. The sequence derives from a girl aged 5 to 17 with multiple sclerosis. The rearrangement joins TRBV20-1 to TRBJ2-1, with TRBD2 matching 9 bases. The specimen was blood. This CDR3 reads CSARGGGGAYNEQFF. The CDR3 DNA reads as TGCAGTGCTAGAGGTGGCGGGGGGGCCTACAATGAGCAGTTCTTC.